The 9 T cell receptor beta chains below all came from one sample that was sequenced in a study of cytomegalovirus exposure and HLA in healthy donors. Profiling relied on immunoSEQ multiplex PCR, and the TCRdb table lists in-frame clones only, not all of them. The repertoire includes about 60,000 clones, roughly 96% of them detected once, and approximately 1% sits in the top ten. Source material: PBMCs. The receptors stem from a man in his late teens or twenties in good health and CMV-seronegative.

This rearrangement joins TRBV25-1 to TRBJ2-2; TRBD1 agrees at 8 bases. After removal of 3 bases from V and 7 bases from J, the junction contained 7 bases not matched to a gene. This CDR3 is built from 15 residues. Germline-derived CDR1 and CDR2 are MGHDK and SYGVNS. The DNA of the CDR3 is TGTGCCAGCAGTGATCCAGGGGGCATGGACGGGGAGCTGTTTTTT. The encoded protein is CASSDPGGMDGELFF. Complete variable domain (other parts from reference TRBV25-1 and TRBJ2-2): EADIYQTPRYLVIGTGKKITLECSQTMGHDKMYWYQQDPGMELHLIHYSYGVNSTEKGDLSSESTVSRIRTEHFPLTLESARPSHTSQYLCASSDPGGMDGELFFGEGSRLTVL.

The chain uses TRBV10-3 and TRBJ2-5; TRBD2 aligns across 7 bases. The germline V gene encodes CDR1 ENHRY and CDR2 SYGVKD. Losses at the gene ends were 3 bases for V and 0 bases for J; bases not matched to a gene: 13. This CDR3 has 18 residues. Here the CDR3 reads CAISDTGVAGMYQETQYF. The DNA of the CDR3 is TGTGCCATCAGTGACACAGGAGTAGCGGGCATGTACCAAGAGACCCAGTACTTC.

The genes are TRBV11-2 and TRBJ2-7; 7 nucleotides agree with TRBD1. With V trimmed by 2 bases and J by 0 bases, 10 bases remained unmatched. The CDR3 totals 17 residues. Germline loops: CDR1 SGHAT, CDR2 FQNNGV. CDR3 in amino acids: CASSLWGSGTVSYEQYF. The CDR3 coding sequence is TGTGCCAGCAGCTTATGGGGTTCTGGGACAGTCTCCTACGAGCAGTACTTC.

The V gene is TRBV19, the J gene TRBJ2-5; 7 nucleotides line up with TRBD1. The trim removed 5 bases at V and 2 bases at J, leaving 5 bases unmatched. Germline assignment: CDR1 LNHDA and CDR2 SQIVND (reference sequence). The CDR3 loop spans 14 amino acids. CDR3 loop: CASSLRDSQETQYF. Here the CDR3 DNA reads TGTGCCAGTAGTCTACGGGACAGTCAAGAGACCCAGTACTTC.

The chain uses TRBV7-2 and TRBJ2-1; 10 bases map to TRBD2. The CDR3 is 19 residues long. Germline assignment: CDR1 SGHTA and CDR2 FQGNSA. V lost 3 bases to trimming and J lost 3 bases; unmatched junction nucleotides: 14. Here the CDR3 reads CASSFLYTTTSGIYNEQFF. CDR3 in DNA: TGTGCCAGCAGCTTCCTATACACTACTACTAGCGGGATCTACAATGAGCAGTTCTTC.

V is TRBV6-6 and J is TRBJ2-5; tentative D call: TRBD2 (6 bases). The CDR3 has 13 residues. The V gene lost 6 bases and the J gene lost 2 bases, with 10 bases spanning the gap. Germline V gives CDR1 MNHNY, CDR2 SVGAGI (reference sequence). The CDR3 DNA follows: TGTGCCAGCAGCCTAGGGAGGCAAGAGACCCAGTACTTC. As protein: CASSLGRQETQYF.

The chain carries TRBV7-8 and TRBJ1-1, with D possibly matching TRBD1 (6 bases). This CDR3 region has 15 residues. Germline V gives CDR1 SGHVS, CDR2 FQNEAQ. Trimming shortened V by 2 bases and J by 1 base, and 11 bases separated the two germline ends. CDR3 in amino acids: CASSLTGLPNTEAFF. The CDR3 nucleotides are TGTGCCAGCAGCTTAACAGGGCTCCCGAACACTGAAGCTTTCTTT.

V is TRBV2 and J is TRBJ1-5; tentatively, D is TRBD1 (6 bases). Trimming pared 6 bases from V and 6 bases from J, leaving 15 bases between. This CDR3 has 14 amino acids. The germline V gene encodes CDR1 SNHLY and CDR2 FYNNEI. In nucleotides, the CDR3 is TGTGCCAGCAGGGGGGCCGCATTGGGTCAGCCCCAGCATTTT. The encoded protein is CASRGAALGQPQHF.

The rearrangement joins TRBV10-2 to TRBJ2-1; no clear D. There are 13 residues in the CDR3. V was trimmed by 4 bases and J by 4 bases, leaving 8 bases between them. The germline CDR1 and CDR2 sequences are WSHSY and SAAADI. CDR3 coding DNA: TGCGCCAGCAGTGTCGGTGTGTACAATGAGCAGTTCTTC. Translating it yields CASSVGVYNEQFF.